The present TCR beta chain was sequenced within a study of shared clonotypes between healthy human individuals. The wider study: Each donor contributed plates that comprised three CD4 naive, three CD4 memory, two CD8 naive and one CD8 memory.

Terminally differentiated effector memory CD45RA+ cells were excluded by CCR7 positive selection of CD45RO-negative cells. Repertoires were generated with immunoSEQ multiplex PCR, while TCRdb's copy carries only in-frame clones and drops some. The sample includes 1.5 million to 2.5 million clones, about 95% seen only once; the top ten take 1.2%. Germline CDR1 is MNHEY and CDR2 is SVGAGI. This CDR3 spans 15 amino acids. V was cut by 0 bases and J by 5 bases, with 13 bases left in between. This rearrangement joins TRBV6-5 to TRBJ2-5, with unresolved D. Sequences were obtained from naive CD8+ T cells sorted from blood. This receptor was taken from a man aged 18 to 30 in good health. The CDR3 DNA is TGTGCCAGCAGTTACTCCCCCGCAGCCTTGGAGACCCAGTACTTC. Translated: CASSYSPAALETQYF.